This T cell receptor beta chain was found in a study of graft-versus-host responses after intestinal transplantation. Background on the study: All of the recipients had induction that used anti-thymocyte globulin, then tacrolimus and steroids for around three years.

On this clone itself: Its antigen is not known.

General study findings and limits: When patients had graft-donor T cell macrochimerism, their allografts held high graft-versus-host to host-versus-graft clonal ratios. Some GvH clones appeared in ileal mucosa or blood before recipient bone marrow.

TCRdb's copy holds only in-frame clones and misses some; the assay was immunoSEQ multiplex PCR. The table shows about 54,000 clones, with about 90% occurring only once. V was cut by 6 bases and J by 7 bases, with 6 bases left in between. The CDR3 extends over 11 amino acids. Germline CDR1 is WSHSY and CDR2 is SAAADI. This TCR was sampled from a human patient who received an intestinal transplant, so some T cells may come from the graft donor. Material: PBMCs, obtained nearly 670 days after intestinal transplant. This chain uses TRBV10-2 with TRBJ1-4; D is unresolved. The CDR3 loop reads CASSPSEKLFF. In DNA, the CDR3 is TGCGCCAGCAGCCCTAGTGAAAAACTGTTTTTT.